This is a list of T cell receptor beta chains from one sample in a study of regulatory T cells in long-lasting Graves disease. TCRdb reprocessed the multiplex PCR reads with MiXCR, giving one entry per CDR3 protein. The data contain roughly 400,000 distinct CDR3 sequences, roughly 20% of them singletons. Sequencing was performed on peripheral blood mononuclear cells (PBMCs), taken when the disease was refractory, from a patient treated with antithyroid drugs. The receptors stem from a female donor with Graves disease. Each CDR3 is given with its conserved first and last residue. Each record gives: V gene, J gene, clone size, D gene, CDR3 DNA, CDR3 protein. D genes are given only for firm matches. Not all rows give a size; the values are once, few, many and, for expanded clones, a class.

v_call: TRBV19
j_call: TRBJ2-2
clone_size: few
d_call: NA
cdr3_nt: TGTGCCAGTAGTTTATGGCAGGAAGGGACCGGGGAGCTGTTTTTT
cdr3_aa: CASSLWQEGTGELFF

v_call: TRBV7-2
j_call: TRBJ2-7
clone_size: NA
d_call: NA
cdr3_nt: TGTGCCAGCAGCTTAGGCCTCTCCTTCTCCTACGAGCAGTACTTC
cdr3_aa: CASSLGLSFSYEQYF

v_call: TRBV5-1
j_call: TRBJ1-2
clone_size: NA
d_call: TRBD1
cdr3_nt: TGCGCCAGCAGCGTGACAGGGAATGGCTACACCTTC
cdr3_aa: CASSVTGNGYTF

v_call: TRBV20-1
j_call: TRBJ2-6
clone_size: few
d_call: NA
cdr3_nt: TGCAGTGCGTCCGAAGGGGCTGGGGCCAACGTCCTGACTTTC
cdr3_aa: CSASEGAGANVLTF

v_call: TRBV19
j_call: TRBJ1-6
clone_size: many
d_call: NA
cdr3_nt: TGTGCCAGTAGTATTGGCCAGAGTGCTTCACCCCTCCACTTT
cdr3_aa: CASSIGQSASPLHF

v_call: TRBV28
j_call: TRBJ1-1
clone_size: NA
d_call: NA
cdr3_nt: TGTGCCAGCAGTTTAATCGGCCCCGGGAACACTGAAGCTTTCTTT
cdr3_aa: CASSLIGPGNTEAFF

v_call: TRBV12-3/TRBV12-4
j_call: TRBJ2-1
clone_size: few
d_call: TRBD2
cdr3_nt: TGTGCCAGCAGTGAAAGAACTAGCGGGAGAAATGAGCAGTTCTTC
cdr3_aa: CASSERTSGRNEQFF

v_call: TRBV11-1
j_call: TRBJ2-2
clone_size: many
d_call: NA
cdr3_nt: TGTGCCAGCAGCCCCAGGGGCGAGAACACCGGGGAGCTGTTTTTT
cdr3_aa: CASSPRGENTGELFF

v_call: TRBV30
j_call: TRBJ2-2
clone_size: NA
d_call: NA
cdr3_nt: TGTGCCTTACTAGAGAACACCGGGGAGCTGTTTTTT
cdr3_aa: CALLENTGELFF

v_call: TRBV30
j_call: TRBJ2-5
clone_size: many
d_call: NA
cdr3_nt: TGTGCCTGGATGGACAGTCCTCTATCGACCCAGTACTTC
cdr3_aa: CAWMDSPLSTQYF

v_call: TRBV18
j_call: TRBJ1-5
clone_size: few
d_call: NA
cdr3_nt: TGTGCCAACTCCCCGCAGGGGCGGCAGCCCCAGCATTTT
cdr3_aa: CANSPQGRQPQHF

v_call: TRBV20-1
j_call: TRBJ2-5
clone_size: few
d_call: NA
cdr3_nt: TGCAGTGCTTTAGGACTCATTCAAGAGACCCAGTACTTC
cdr3_aa: CSALGLIQETQYF

v_call: TRBV6-5
j_call: TRBJ1-5
clone_size: many
d_call: NA
cdr3_nt: TGTGCCAGCAGATACCGGGACAGCAATCAGCCCCAGCATTTT
cdr3_aa: CASRYRDSNQPQHF

v_call: TRBV14
j_call: TRBJ1-2
clone_size: NA
d_call: NA
cdr3_nt: TGTGCCAGCAGCCAGACACCAAACTATGGCTACACCTTC
cdr3_aa: CASSQTPNYGYTF

v_call: TRBV29-1
j_call: TRBJ1-3
clone_size: few
d_call: NA
cdr3_nt: TGCAGCGTTGACGTCGGAGGAAACACCATATATTTT
cdr3_aa: CSVDVGGNTIYF

v_call: TRBV29-1
j_call: TRBJ2-7
clone_size: many
d_call: TRBD1
cdr3_nt: TGCAGCGTTGAAGGGGCAGGGGGCATCTACGAGCAGTACTTC
cdr3_aa: CSVEGAGGIYEQYF

v_call: TRBV4-1
j_call: TRBJ2-5
clone_size: NA
d_call: TRBD2
cdr3_nt: TGCGCCAGCAGCCGGGACAACCGGACTAGCGGGAGGTCAAAAAGGGAGACCCAGTACTTC
cdr3_aa: CASSRDNRTSGRSKRETQYF

v_call: TRBV15
j_call: TRBJ1-2
clone_size: once
d_call: NA
cdr3_nt: TGTGCCACCAGCAGTGATGCCGAGATTTTCGGTGGCTACACCTTC
cdr3_aa: CATSSDAEIFGGYTF

v_call: TRBV7-2
j_call: TRBJ2-4
clone_size: many
d_call: TRBD1
cdr3_nt: TGTGCCAGCAGCTTATCAGGGACAGCCGCTAACATTCAGTACTTC
cdr3_aa: CASSLSGTAANIQYF

v_call: TRBV28
j_call: TRBJ2-7
clone_size: many
d_call: NA
cdr3_nt: TGTGCCAGCAGTTCTACCACAGGGGGAGGGTTAGGCTACGAGCAGTACTTC
cdr3_aa: CASSSTTGGGLGYEQYF

v_call: TRBV7-6
j_call: TRBJ2-7
clone_size: many
d_call: NA
cdr3_nt: TGTGCCAGCACCCCCGGGGCTAGCTCCTACGAGCAGTACTTC
cdr3_aa: CASTPGASSYEQYF

v_call: TRBV6-1
j_call: TRBJ2-5
clone_size: medium-sized
d_call: NA
cdr3_nt: TGTGCCAGCAGACGAAGAGGAACAGTCCAAGAGACCCAGTACTTC
cdr3_aa: CASRRRGTVQETQYF

v_call: TRBV6-1
j_call: TRBJ1-2
clone_size: few
d_call: NA
cdr3_nt: TGTGCCAGCAGGAATCCTGCAGGGTATTATGGCTACACCTTC
cdr3_aa: CASRNPAGYYGYTF

v_call: TRBV6-2/TRBV6-3
j_call: TRBJ1-2
clone_size: many
d_call: NA
cdr3_nt: TGTGCCAGCAGTGAAGGGGACTCCTCTAACTATGGCTACACCTTC
cdr3_aa: CASSEGDSSNYGYTF

v_call: TRBV10-3
j_call: TRBJ2-4
clone_size: NA
d_call: NA
cdr3_nt: TGTGCCATCAGTGAGTCAACGCTAGCAGGGAACATTCAGTACTTC
cdr3_aa: CAISESTLAGNIQYF

v_call: TRBV9
j_call: TRBJ2-5
clone_size: NA
d_call: NA
cdr3_nt: TGTGCCAGCAGCGGAACAGAGGAGACCCAGTACTTC
cdr3_aa: CASSGTEETQYF

v_call: TRBV11-2
j_call: TRBJ1-1
clone_size: many
d_call: TRBD1
cdr3_nt: TGTGCCAGCAGCCCGTCGCGACAGGGGGAGAGAACTGAAGCTTTCTTT
cdr3_aa: CASSPSRQGERTEAFF

v_call: TRBV28
j_call: TRBJ1-1
clone_size: many
d_call: NA
cdr3_nt: TGTGCCAGCATAGGCAGGAACACTGAAGCTTTCTTT
cdr3_aa: CASIGRNTEAFF

v_call: TRBV12-5
j_call: TRBJ2-7
clone_size: few
d_call: TRBD1
cdr3_nt: TGTGCTAGTGGTTTGGTAACAGGGGCGAGATACGAGCAGTACTTC
cdr3_aa: CASGLVTGARYEQYF

v_call: TRBV10-3
j_call: TRBJ1-5
clone_size: NA
d_call: NA
cdr3_nt: TGTGCCATCAGTGCTAGGGGGGCATTTAGTCAGCCCCAGCATTTT
cdr3_aa: CAISARGAFSQPQHF

v_call: TRBV28
j_call: TRBJ1-2
clone_size: many
d_call: TRBD1
cdr3_nt: TGTGCCAGCAGCGCGGGACAGGTGATCTTTTATGGCTACACCTTC
cdr3_aa: CASSAGQVIFYGYTF

v_call: TRBV12-3/TRBV12-4
j_call: TRBJ2-7
clone_size: many
d_call: TRBD2
cdr3_nt: TGTGCCAGCAGTTTAGTCTTAGCGGGAGCGGTCAACGAGCAGTACTTC
cdr3_aa: CASSLVLAGAVNEQYF

v_call: TRBV7-9
j_call: TRBJ2-1
clone_size: NA
d_call: NA
cdr3_nt: TGTGCCAGCAGCTTAGATCGGATGATAGACAATGAGCAGTTCTTC
cdr3_aa: CASSLDRMIDNEQFF

v_call: TRBV12-5
j_call: TRBJ1-5
clone_size: NA
d_call: NA
cdr3_nt: TGTGCTAGTGGTCCCTGGGCGGGGAGAAATCAGCCCCAGCATTTT
cdr3_aa: CASGPWAGRNQPQHF

v_call: TRBV27
j_call: TRBJ2-7
clone_size: few
d_call: TRBD2
cdr3_nt: TGTGCCAGCAGTTTATCATCGGGACTAGTAAACGGGCAGTACTTC
cdr3_aa: CASSLSSGLVNGQYF

v_call: TRBV12-3/TRBV12-4
j_call: TRBJ2-5
clone_size: NA
d_call: NA
cdr3_nt: TGTGCCAGCAGTTTTCACAGGGACCAAGAGACCCAGTACTTC
cdr3_aa: CASSFHRDQETQYF

v_call: TRBV20-1
j_call: TRBJ2-7
clone_size: NA
d_call: TRBD2
cdr3_nt: TGCAGTGCTAGGGAAGCGGGAAAGAGCTACGAGCAGTACTTC
cdr3_aa: CSAREAGKSYEQYF

v_call: TRBV9
j_call: TRBJ2-6
clone_size: NA
d_call: TRBD1
cdr3_nt: TGTGCCAGCAGCGCGCCACCGGGACAGGGGACCCCCGGGCTTGGGGCCAACGTCCTGACTTTC
cdr3_aa: CASSAPPGQGTPGLGANVLTF

v_call: TRBV30
j_call: TRBJ2-5
clone_size: many
d_call: NA
cdr3_nt: TGTGCCTGGAGCAGGGCGAGAAGGGAGACCCAGTACTTC
cdr3_aa: CAWSRARRETQYF

v_call: TRBV3-1
j_call: TRBJ2-7
clone_size: few
d_call: NA
cdr3_nt: TGTGCCAGCAGCCCCCGTTTTGGAGGCCCGATACACGGATACGAGCAGTACTTC
cdr3_aa: CASSPRFGGPIHGYEQYF

v_call: TRBV6-2/TRBV6-3
j_call: TRBJ2-7
clone_size: few
d_call: NA
cdr3_nt: TGTGCCACCTCAAGGACGGGCTACGAGCAGTACTTC
cdr3_aa: CATSRTGYEQYF

v_call: TRBV2
j_call: TRBJ2-7
clone_size: NA
d_call: TRBD2
cdr3_nt: TGTGCCAGCAGGGCGGGGGGGCAGTACTTC
cdr3_aa: CASRAGGQYF

v_call: TRBV7-9
j_call: TRBJ2-2
clone_size: NA
d_call: TRBD1
cdr3_nt: TGTGCCAGCAGCTTTCGTACAGGGGGCAACACCGGGGAGCTGTTTTTT
cdr3_aa: CASSFRTGGNTGELFF

v_call: TRBV19
j_call: TRBJ2-7
clone_size: NA
d_call: NA
cdr3_nt: TGTGCCAGTAGTATAGATGGCAGGGACTCCTACGAGCAGTACTTC
cdr3_aa: CASSIDGRDSYEQYF

v_call: TRBV3-1
j_call: TRBJ2-5
clone_size: NA
d_call: NA
cdr3_nt: TGTGCCAGCAGCCCTAGCTCCGGGAGCGAGACCCAGTACTTC
cdr3_aa: CASSPSSGSETQYF

v_call: TRBV11-2
j_call: TRBJ1-2
clone_size: few
d_call: NA
cdr3_nt: TGTGCCAGCAGCGCCGGACGTGGTCCTAGCTACACCTTC
cdr3_aa: CASSAGRGPSYTF